The 21 T cell receptor beta chains reported below all come from one sample, sequenced in a study of OX40 agonist ivuxolimab in advanced cancers. Clones were read by immunoSEQ multiplex PCR, and TCRdb kept only the in-frame ones, dropping some. The sample holds about 82,000 clones, 86% seen once. The sample here was CD4+ or CD8+ T cells sorted from blood, taken in a trial of the OX40 agonist ivuxolimab. The receptor set was obtained from an adult with an advanced solid tumor such as melanoma, head and neck, liver or kidney cancer.

The V gene is TRBV7-2, the J gene TRBJ1-2; TRBD1 is a possible D gene (6 bases). This CDR3 contains 15 residues. Trimming removed 2 bases from V and 4 bases from J, with 14 bases in between. CDR1 and CDR2 from the germline V gene are SGHTA and FQGNSA. CDR3 bases: TGTGCCAGCAGCTTAACTAGGCAGGGGATCTATGGCTACACCTTC. Translating it yields CASSLTRQGIYGYTF.

The V call is TRBV11-2, the J call TRBJ1-4; D gene ambiguous. CDR3 length: 15 amino acids. The V and J ends lost 5 bases and 5 bases respectively, with 15 bases between them. Germline V CDR1 and CDR2: SGHAT, FQNNGV. CDR3 sequence (DNA): TGTGCCAGCAGCCCATCTGGGGTTGGGAATGAAAAACTGTTTTTT. Translating it yields CASSPSGVGNEKLFF.

This clone was observed once. V usage is TRBV19 and J usage is TRBJ1-3; D not resolved. V was shortened by 1 base and J by 0 bases, with 7 bases between the two germline ends. This CDR3 contains 15 residues. Germline CDR1 reads LNHDA; CDR2 reads SQIVND (reference sequence). The CDR3 region has the DNA TGTGCCAGTAGTATAGGAGGGAGCTCTGGAAACACCATATATTTT. Its protein is CASSIGGSSGNTIYF.

With respect to this clone: Different DNA sequences within this sample yield the same CDR3. V gene TRBV30 combines with J gene TRBJ1-5; TRBD1 might be the D (5 bases). The CDR3 is 13 residues long. Deletions cut 1 base from V and 7 bases from J, with 11 bases between. Looked up from germline, CDR1 is GTSNPN and CDR2 is SVGIG (reference sequence). The CDR3 is CAWSGGRDQPQHF. DNA of the CDR3: TGTGCCTGGAGTGGTGGCAGGGACCAGCCCCAGCATTTT.

The V gene is TRBV9, the J gene TRBJ2-1, with TRBD1 identical over 9 bases. CDR3 length equals 15 residues. V dropped 4 bases and J dropped 10; count of bases not matched to a gene: 12. Per the germline V gene, CDR1 is SGDLS and CDR2 is YYNGEE. The CDR3 spells CASSQGQGSYGEQFF. The CDR3 DNA is TGTGCCAGCAGCCAAGGACAGGGGTCCTATGGGGAGCAGTTCTTC.

A single count supports this clone. J is TRBJ1-6 and V is TRBV10-3, with D possibly TRBD1 on 5 matching bases. The CDR3 spans 15 residues. Trimming shortened V by 4 bases and J by 10 bases, and 17 bases separated the two germline ends. The V gene's germline CDR1 is ENHRY and CDR2 SYGVKD. The CDR3 here is CAISGTRDGGSPLHF. CDR3 in DNA: TGTGCCATCAGTGGGACCCGGGACGGCGGCTCACCCCTCCACTTT.

V usage is TRBV15 and J usage is TRBJ2-1, with 15 bases lining up with TRBD2. The CDR3 is made up of 16 amino acids. The germline V gene has CDR1 LNHNV and CDR2 YYDKDF (reference sequence). After removal of 1 base from V and 9 bases from J, the junction contained 4 bases not matched to a gene. CDR3 DNA sequence: TGTGCCACCAGCAGAGTGGGACTAGCGGGGGGAAGTGAGCAGTTCTTC. Protein: CATSRVGLAGGSEQFF.

J is TRBJ1-2 and V is TRBV5-1; tentatively, D is TRBD1 (6 bases). Trimming pared 2 bases from V and 1 base from J, leaving 9 bases between. The CDR3 consists of 14 residues. Germline lookup yields CDR1 SGHRS and CDR2 YFSETQ. As DNA, the CDR3 is TGCGCCAGCAGCTTTGGACAGTTTAACTATGGCTACACCTTC. It codes for CASSFGQFNYGYTF.

The chain carries TRBV14 and TRBJ2-1; D gene ambiguous. V lost 0 bases and J lost 0, with 12 bases in between. The CDR3 has 17 residues. Germline CDR1 is SGHDN and CDR2 is FVKESK. CDR3 sequence reads: CASSQDWVGSSYNEQFF. The CDR3 DNA is TGTGCCAGCAGCCAAGATTGGGTCGGAAGCTCCTACAATGAGCAGTTCTTC.

This clone has only one observation. The chain recombines TRBV19 with TRBJ1-2; 7 bases align to TRBD1. Germline V CDR1 and CDR2: LNHDA, SQIVND (reference sequence). CDR3 length equals 14 residues. After removal of 3 bases from V and 4 bases from J, the junction contained 5 bases not matched to a gene. The CDR3 DNA sequence: TGTGCCAGTAGTATCTCCGGACAGGTCTATGGCTACACCTTC. Encoded protein: CASSISGQVYGYTF.

V and J are TRBV5-6 and TRBJ1-2; TRBD1 is a possible D gene (6 bases). The germline V gene encodes CDR1 SGHDT and CDR2 YYEEEE. V lost 4 bases to trimming and J lost 3 bases, with 7 bases between them. This CDR3 is 12 amino acids long. CDR3 DNA: TGTGCCAGCAGCCGACAGGACTATGGCTACACCTTC. Protein sequence: CASSRQDYGYTF.

The rearrangement uses TRBV7-9 and TRBJ1-1; D gene uncertain. The V end lost 2 bases, the J end lost 0 bases, and 7 bases lay between the germline ends. Germline V gene sequence: CDR1 SEHNR, CDR2 FQNEAQ (reference sequence). The CDR3 sequence is 14 residues long. The CDR3 coding sequence is TGTGCCAGCAGCTTATACGGGATGAACACTGAAGCTTTCTTT. The encoded protein is CASSLYGMNTEAFF. The entire variable domain, with the rest obtained from reference TRBV7-9 and TRBJ1-1, is as follows: DTGVSQNPRHKITKRGQNVTFRCDPISEHNRLYWYRQTLGQGPEFLTYFQNEAQLEKSRLLSDRFSAERPKGSFSTLEIQRTEQGDSAMYLCASSLYGMNTEAFFGQGTRLTVV.

The V call is TRBV14, the J call TRBJ1-1; D not resolved. This CDR3 has 13 amino acids. The V gene lost 5 bases and the J gene lost 0 bases, with 7 bases spanning the gap. Germline V gene sequence: CDR1 SGHDN, CDR2 FVKESK. CDR3: CASSDGLNTEAFF. CDR3 nucleotide sequence: TGTGCCAGCAGCGATGGATTGAACACTGAAGCTTTCTTT.

This chain joins TRBV9 and TRBJ1-1; D unclear. The CDR3 runs 14 residues. CDR1 SGDLS and CDR2 YYNGEE come from the germline V gene. Trimming took off 0 bases at V and 4 bases at J, with 10 bases between the two ends. The CDR3 DNA sequence: TGTGCCAGCAGCGTAGAACAGTACGGCACTGAAGCTTTCTTT. This gives the protein CASSVEQYGTEAFF.

V and J are TRBV30 and TRBJ1-6; D is possibly TRBD1 (5 bases). There are 13 residues in the CDR3. V lost 1 base to trimming and J lost 9 bases, with 10 bases between them. Germline V lookup: CDR1 GTSNPN, CDR2 SVGIG (reference sequence). The CDR3 DNA follows: TGTGCCTGGAGTGGGGGGGGTTTTTCACCCCTCCACTTT. This codes for CAWSGGGFSPLHF.

This chain joins TRBV10-3 and TRBJ2-7; the match to TRBD1 covers 9 bases. V dropped 6 bases and J dropped 7; count of bases not matched to a gene: 10. The CDR3 runs to 14 residues. CDR1 ENHRY and CDR2 SYGVKD come from the germline V gene. The CDR3: CAIRSGTGKGEQYF. The CDR3 nucleotides read TGTGCCATCAGATCCGGGACAGGGAAGGGAGAGCAGTACTTC.

V usage is TRBV29-1 and J usage is TRBJ1-1, with a possible D match to TRBD1 (6 bases). The CDR3 is made up of 13 amino acids. Germline-derived CDR1 and CDR2 are SQVTM and ANQGSEA. V gave up 5 bases and J gave up 4 bases, with 14 bases separating them. The CDR3, as DNA: TGCAGCGTTATCAGACCGGGGGCCACTGAAGCTTTCTTT. This translates into CSVIRPGATEAFF.

This chain joins TRBV11-2 and TRBJ1-2; possible D gene TRBD1, 6 bases. Germline V gene sequence: CDR1 SGHAT, CDR2 FQNNGV. V lost 2 bases and J 1 base, leaving 14 bases between the germline ends. The CDR3 is 16 amino acids. CDR3 DNA sequence: TGTGCCAGCAGCTTAAGACTCGGACAGCTTAACTATGGCTACACCTTC. Translation: CASSLRLGQLNYGYTF.

V gene TRBV9 combines with J gene TRBJ2-7, with D possibly matching TRBD2 (6 bases). The CDR3 runs 14 residues. Trimming stripped 4 bases from V and 5 bases from J, with 16 bases between. Germline assignment: CDR1 SGDLS and CDR2 YYNGEE. CDR3 DNA: TGTGCCAGCAGCCCCGGGAGCGAACTCCACGAGCAGTACTTC. The encoded protein is CASSPGSELHEQYF.

The table lists this clone with a few counts. The chain couples TRBV5-6 to TRBJ1-5, with D uncertain. This CDR3 is built from 15 residues. Deletions cut 1 base from V and 5 bases from J, with 13 bases between. Germline assignment: CDR1 SGHDT and CDR2 YYEEEE. CDR3 nucleotides: TGTGCCAGCAGCTTGTGGCGAAGGGTTGATCAGCCCCAGCATTTT. Protein product: CASSLWRRVDQPQHF. Complete variable domain (other parts from reference TRBV5-6 and TRBJ1-5): DAGVTQSPTHLIKTRGQQVTLRCSPKSGHDTVSWYQQALGQGPQFIFQYYEEEERQRGNFPDRFSGHQFPNYSSELNVNALLLGDSALYLCASSLWRRVDQPQHFGDGTRLSIL.

The chain uses TRBV18 and TRBJ1-5; D gene uncertain. Germline lookup yields CDR1 KGHSH and CDR2 LQKENI. Trimming took off 5 bases at V and 1 base at J, with 24 bases between the two ends. The CDR3 totals 19 residues. Here the CDR3 DNA reads TGTGCCAGCTCAAAAGGTCCAGCCCTCAGCACACTAAGCAATCAGCCCCAGCATTTT. This sequence encodes CASSKGPALSTLSNQPQHF.